This T cell receptor beta chain appears in the sequencing data of a study of cytomegalovirus exposure and HLA in healthy donors. Findings and caveats of the study: For TCR beta chains, V- and J-gene trimming was later linked to a missense DCLRE1C variant. The productive fraction for most TCR beta V segments was about 87% or about 30% in an earlier analysis.

V was shortened by 5 bases and J by 4 bases, with 14 bases between the two germline ends. Germline V gene lookup returns CDR1 MNHEY and CDR2 SVGAGI. This CDR3 has 15 amino acids. The PCR made use of 60 Vbeta and 13 Jbeta primers. Sequencing used immunoSEQ multiplex PCR; TCRdb keeps in-frame clones, though not all of them. The sample has about 120,000 clones, about four fifths seen once; the top ten hold around 1.6%. Notes on this clone: Its specificity is not known.

The clonotype was recovered from a woman under 30 in good health and CMV-seronegative. V gene TRBV6-5 combines with J gene TRBJ1-4; no clear D gene. Sequencing was performed on PBMCs. The CDR3 nucleotides read TGTGCCAGCAGTCAATCCAGAGGAGTTAATGAAAAACTGTTTTTT. This translates into CASSQSRGVNEKLFF.